One and the same sample provided the 15 T cell receptor beta chains below, sequenced in a study of early T cells in non-severe SARS-CoV-2 infection. TCRdb fed the 5' RACE reads into MiXCR, producing one record per CDR3 protein. Here the sample spans tens of thousands of distinct CDR3 sequences, around 9.7% being singletons. Material: whole blood. Receptors originate from an adult who was a healthcare worker with PCR-confirmed SARS-CoV-2 infection or an uninfected control (not recorded which).

The chain is built from TRBV2 and TRBJ2-7; 8 bases map to TRBD1. The CDR3 has 13 residues. After removal of 6 bases from V and 3 bases from J, the junction contained 4 bases not matched to a gene. Germline lookup yields CDR1 SNHLY and CDR2 FYNNEI. CDR3 nucleotide sequence: TGTGCCAGCAGCGGACAGGGCAACTACGAGCAGTACTTC. Its protein is CASSGQGNYEQYF.

Remarks on this clonotype: With a much larger clone just one base away, this may be a read error. DNA of the CDR3: TGTGCCAGCAGTGAATGGCTAGTGGCCAATGAGCAGTTCTTC. Protein sequence: CASSEWLVANEQFF. V usage is TRBV2 and J usage is TRBJ2-1, with D uncertain. Per the germline V gene, CDR1 is SNHLY and CDR2 is FYNNEI. CDR3 length: 14 amino acids. Trimming cost V 2 bases and J 6 bases, with 11 bases left between them.

This clonotype was detected a few times. This rearrangement joins TRBV5-1 to TRBJ2-1; D might be TRBD2 (5 bases). Germline CDR1 reads SGHRS; CDR2 reads YFSETQ. The CDR3 covers 11 residues. V was trimmed by 0 bases and J by 12 bases, leaving 7 bases between them. DNA for the CDR3: TGCGCCAGCAGCTTGGATGGGAGGCAGTTCTTC. Residues: CASSLDGRQFF.

The gene calls are TRBV12-3 or TRBV12-4 and TRBJ1-1; TRBD1 might be the D (5 bases). CDR3 length equals 12 residues. With 8 bases removed from V and 4 bases from J, the gap between germline ends came to 11 bases. CDR3 loop: CASGHWATEAFF. CDR3 DNA sequence: TGTGCCAGCGGACACTGGGCCACTGAAGCTTTCTTT.

This chain joins TRBV19 and TRBJ2-1; D unresolved. Germline lookup yields CDR1 LNHDA and CDR2 SQIVND (reference sequence). CDR3 length: 18 residues. Trimming pared 4 bases from V and 6 bases from J, leaving 25 bases between. CDR3: CASSNGAPGALFANEQFF. DNA for the CDR3: TGTGCCAGTAGTAATGGCGCTCCTGGCGCCCTTTTTGCCAATGAGCAGTTCTTC.

There are many counts of this clonotype. The chain joins TRBV5-1 to TRBJ2-1; D possibly corresponds to TRBD1 (6 bases). This CDR3 is 16 amino acids long. Per germline, CDR1 SGHRS and CDR2 YFSETQ. Trimming cost V 0 bases and J 5 bases, with 15 bases left between them. The CDR3 sequence is CASSLEVATGHNEQFF. The DNA of the CDR3 is TGCGCCAGCAGCTTGGAGGTCGCGACAGGCCACAATGAGCAGTTCTTC.

Only a few counts were recorded for this clonotype. The chain is built from TRBV6-6 and TRBJ2-1, with D possibly being TRBD2 (6 bases). The CDR3 length is 14 residues. V was pared by 7 bases and J by 9 bases, with 19 bases between. Germline-derived CDR1 and CDR2 are MNHNY and SVGAGI (reference sequence). CDR3 nucleotide sequence: TGTGCCAGCACTGCGGGACTTCCCAAAGTTGAGCAGTTCTTC. This translates into CASTAGLPKVEQFF.

This clonotype was detected many times. This chain uses TRBV30 with TRBJ1-6; D is uncertain. Between the trimmed V and J ends, which lost 1 base and 8 bases, there was a span of 9 bases. Germline V gene lookup returns CDR1 GTSNPN and CDR2 SVGIG (reference sequence). This CDR3 is 13 amino acids long. The CDR3 loop is CAWSEQVDSPLHF. The CDR3 region has the DNA TGTGCCTGGAGTGAGCAGGTCGATTCACCCCTCCACTTT.

This clonotype is judged medium-sized. The chain recombines TRBV27 with TRBJ1-6; weak D call: TRBD1 (6 bases). CDR1 is MNHEY, CDR2 SMNVEV, per germline (reference sequence). Trimming removed 3 bases at V and 7 bases at J, with 7 bases between. The CDR3 contains 13 residues. For the CDR3, the DNA is TGTGCCAGCAGTTTCGGACAGAATTCACCCCTCCACTTT. The encoded protein is CASSFGQNSPLHF.

The chain joins TRBV7-2 to TRBJ2-3; D perhaps matches TRBD1 (6 bases). Per the germline V gene, CDR1 is SGHTA and CDR2 is FQGNSA. The CDR3 is 14 amino acids. The germline V and J ends were trimmed by 4 bases and 6 bases, with 14 bases remaining between them. In DNA form, the CDR3 reads TGTGCCAGCAGCTATCAGGGGCAAGGGGATACGCAGTATTTT. This sequence encodes CASSYQGQGDTQYF.

This clonotype was counted only a few times. The gene calls are TRBV19 and TRBJ2-3; TRBD2 aligns across 8 bases. The germline V gene encodes CDR1 LNHDA and CDR2 SQIVND (reference sequence). The CDR3 has 16 amino acids. V dropped 5 bases and J dropped 3; count of bases not matched to a gene: 10. CDR3 coding DNA: TGTGCCAGTAGTCCTCCGCGGGGGGCGATAACAGATACGCAGTATTTT. It translates to CASSPPRGAITDTQYF.

This clonotype came up many times. The J gene is TRBJ2-5, the V gene TRBV20-1, with a possible D match to TRBD1 (6 bases). The germline gives CDR1 DFQATT, CDR2 SNEGSKA (reference sequence). The CDR3 runs 14 residues. V dropped 0 bases and J dropped 1 base, with 9 bases sitting between them. Here the CDR3 DNA reads TGCAGTGCTAGAGACAGGGGCCTCCAAGAGACCCAGTACTTC. It codes for CSARDRGLQETQYF.

This clonotype showed up many times. This sequence joins TRBV11-2 and TRBJ2-7; D may be TRBD1 (5 bases). The germline V and J ends were trimmed by 4 bases and 3 bases, with 10 bases remaining between them. The length of the CDR3 is 13 residues. Germline loops: CDR1 SGHAT, CDR2 FQNNGV. CDR3 region: CASSSTQGYEQYF. The CDR3 coding sequence is TGTGCCAGCAGCTCCACTCAGGGCTACGAGCAGTACTTC.

In this sample, this clonotype turned up a few times. V and J are TRBV7-9 and TRBJ2-7; TRBD1 or TRBD2 may be the D gene (6 bases each). The CDR3 contains 13 residues. Per the germline V gene, CDR1 is SEHNR and CDR2 is FQNEAQ (reference sequence). Trimming took 6 bases from V and 2 from J, leaving 11 bases between them. DNA for the CDR3: TGTGCCAGCAGTCCGGGGGACACCTACGAGCAGTACTTC. As protein: CASSPGDTYEQYF.

This chain links TRBV5-1 with TRBJ2-1; 10 bases match TRBD2. The CDR3 loop spans 13 amino acids. Germline V gives CDR1 SGHRS, CDR2 YFSETQ. The junction had 9 bases not matched to a gene; V was cut back by 9 bases and J by 9 bases. Written as DNA, the CDR3 is TGCGCCACGTCCGGGACTAGCGCTAGTGAGCAGTTCTTC. Translating it yields CATSGTSASEQFF.